The subject of this entry is one TCR beta chain. Antigen unknown. The data originate from a study of radiation and T cells in renal cell carcinoma. Study details: Nephrectomy followed 15 Gy stereotactic body radiation by 4 weeks.

Time point defined: baseline pretreatment blood. Specified treatment: 15 Gy SBRT to primary tumor, nephrectomy 4 weeks later. Serial blood draws occurred at baseline and 2 and 4 weeks post-SBRT. The tumor was a clear cell renal cell carcinoma. Study-level points and caveats: Top tumor clonotypes rose in blood 2 weeks post-radiation, then contracted.

In germline, CDR1 is MGHRA, CDR2 YSYEKL. V was trimmed by 1 base and J by 4 bases, leaving 13 bases between them. The CDR3 is 15 residues long. Sequencing was performed with immunoSEQ multiplex PCR; in TCRdb, only in-frame clones are kept and a portion is missing. The data show about 140,000 clones, less than 90% seen once. The chain is built from TRBV4-1 and TRBJ1-2; tentative D call: TRBD1 (5 bases). The sequenced sample was blood, obtained from a patient whose treatment included radiotherapy and nephrectomy. This clonotype originated in a woman between 45 and 60 years old with renal cell carcinoma. The CDR3 nucleotides are TGCGCCAGCAGCCAAGGAGCAGGGACCATCTATGGCTACACCTTC. Its protein product is CASSQGAGTIYGYTF.